One T cell receptor beta chain is described in this entry. The data derive from a study of OX40 agonist ivuxolimab in advanced cancers. Study-level background: Recorded diagnoses for dose-escalation patients were hepatocellular carcinoma, melanoma, renal cell or head and neck cancer.

Clones were read by immunoSEQ multiplex PCR, and TCRdb kept only the in-frame ones, dropping some. The table records 50,000 to 75,000 clones, around 75% of them present only once. V was trimmed by 2 bases and J by 6 bases, leaving 3 bases between them. The germline V gene has CDR1 KGHSH and CDR2 LQKENI. This CDR3 is 11 amino acids long. The rearrangement joins TRBV18 to TRBJ2-3; no definite D call. This material consisted of CD4+ or CD8+ T cells sorted from blood, taken in a trial of the OX40 agonist ivuxolimab. The TCR sequence derives from an adult with an advanced solid tumor such as melanoma, head and neck, liver or kidney cancer. CDR3 in amino acids: CASSPSDTQYF. The CDR3 DNA follows: TGTGCCAGCTCACCATCCGATACGCAGTATTTT.